Only a few counts were recorded for the clone carrying this TCR beta chain. The time point was: patch test 2, 6 weeks after DPC sensitization. Treatment defined: therapeutic diphenylcyclopropenone sensitization with weekly scalp DPC. The data stem from a study of human T cells and chemical hapten exposure. Study background: Patches that contained 0.01% DPC were applied to the upper back and read at 6 days.

TCRdb reanalysed the RACE reads using MiXCR and keeps one entry per CDR3 protein. The sample carries about 70,000 distinct CDR3 sequences, 8.5% to 9% recorded once. Material: whole blood, obtained in connection with sensitization to the hapten diphenylcyclopropenone (DPC). The receptor comes from a woman aged 45-65 years with alopecia areata. Some clones in this sample may be carry-over from other donors' samples.

CDR3 in amino acids: CASSLDRYSYEQYF. The CDR3 coding sequence is TGTGCCAGCAGTCTCGACAGGTACTCCTACGAGCAGTACTTC. This chain connects TRBV12-3 or TRBV12-4 to TRBJ2-7; the D gene is possibly TRBD1 (6 bases). There are 14 residues in the CDR3. Trimming shortened V by 5 bases and J by 0 bases, and 11 bases separated the two germline ends.